This T cell receptor (beta chain) was retrieved from a study of OX40 agonist ivuxolimab in advanced cancers. About the research overall: People in dose escalation had one of these cancers: hepatocellular carcinoma, melanoma, renal cell or head and neck cancer. Partial responses, seen in three patients, involved one hepatocellular carcinoma and two cutaneous melanomas.

With baseline, cycle 4 day 1, and cycle 7 day 1 as timepoints, blood was sampled. The data were produced by immunoSEQ multiplex PCR, yet TCRdb's version contains in-frame clones alone and is incomplete. The sample has roughly 53,000 clones, around 81% seen once. This sequence was found in an adult with an advanced solid tumor such as melanoma, head and neck, liver or kidney cancer. The source material was CD4+ or CD8+ T cells sorted from blood, sampled in a trial of the OX40 agonist ivuxolimab.

The CDR3 here is CASSSTVGNTIYF. The CDR3 DNA follows: TGTGCCAGCAGTTCAACGGTCGGAAACACCATATATTTT. This chain links TRBV27 with TRBJ1-3; D is unresolved. The V and J ends lost 4 bases and 4 bases respectively, with 8 bases between them. Germline lookup yields CDR1 MNHEY and CDR2 SMNVEV (reference sequence). The CDR3 has 13 amino acids.